These 18 T cell receptor beta chains share one sample of origin, sequenced in a study of blood T cells in healthy people across ages. Through a sample-barcoded 5' primer and a J-beta primer mix, a second PCR was run for about 7 to 12 cycles. TCRdb re-derived calls from the 5' RACE reads in MiXCR, one entry per CDR3 protein. Among under 2 million distinct CDR3 sequences listed, roughly 30% were seen once. Sequenced material: blood. The receptors come from a young woman in good health.

A remark on this clonotype: Relative to the germline gene, one junction end is altered; a read error may explain this. The chain joins TRBV20-1 to TRBJ1-2; D is ambiguous. The germline V gene encodes CDR1 DFQATT and CDR2 SNEGSKA (reference sequence). CDR3 size: 12 residues. Here the CDR3 reads CSAPHKVYGYTF. CDR3 coding DNA: TGCAGTGCTCCGCACAAGGTCTATGGCTATACCTTC.

This chain connects TRBV5-1 to TRBJ2-5; D gene uncertain. V dropped 0 bases and J dropped 2 bases, with 11 bases sitting between them. The CDR3 runs to 15 residues. The germline V gene has CDR1 SGHRS and CDR2 YFSETQ. CDR3 protein: CASSLVAQRQETQYF. The CDR3 nucleotides are TGCGCCAGCAGCTTGGTCGCCCAGCGTCAAGAGACCCAGTACTTC.

The chain joins TRBV29-1 to TRBJ1-1; 7 bases align to TRBD1. The V gene end was trimmed by 0 bases and the J gene end by 5 bases; junction bases not matched to a gene: 3. CDR1 is SQVTM, CDR2 ANQGSEA, per germline. CDR3 length: 13 amino acids. This CDR3 reads CSVEEPRGTEAFF. As DNA, the CDR3 is TGCAGCGTTGAAGAACCCAGGGGGACTGAAGCTTTCTTT.

The chain is built from TRBV20-1 and TRBJ2-7; a weak D match, TRBD1 (5 bases). Germline CDR1 and CDR2: DFQATT and SNEGSKA (reference sequence). There are 13 residues in the CDR3. V lost 2 bases and J lost 2, with 10 bases in between. For the CDR3, the DNA is TGCAGTGCTAGACTCCAGGGCCCCTACGAGCAGTACTTC. Protein product: CSARLQGPYEQYF.

This clonotype has only one observation. A much larger clone lies one base from this, so it may be a read error. This chain joins TRBV2 and TRBJ1-2, with D unresolved. The CDR3 contains 10 residues. Germline lookup yields CDR1 SNHLY and CDR2 FYNNEI. V was shortened by 8 bases and J by 7 bases, with 8 bases between the two germline ends. This CDR3 is CASRSGGYTF. CDR3 bases: TGTGCCAGCCGCTCCGGTGGCTACACCTTC.

This clonotype was counted between two and nine times. J is TRBJ1-5 and V is TRBV12-3 or TRBV12-4; no reliable D call. CDR3 length: 14 amino acids. V lost 5 bases, J lost 5 bases, and 13 bases lay in between. CDR3 nucleotide sequence: TGTGCCAGCAGTCCTGGCCGGGTTTATCAGCCCCAGCATTTT. Translating gives CASSPGRVYQPQHF.

The rearrangement links TRBV11-2 to TRBJ2-6; D is perhaps TRBD1 (5 bases). This CDR3 has 19 residues. Trimming took 6 bases from V and 4 from J, leaving 25 bases between them. Germline V gene sequence: CDR1 SGHAT, CDR2 FQNNGV. The CDR3 region is CASRSVWTTPSQGANVLTF. CDR3 DNA: TGTGCCAGCAGGTCCGTTTGGACAACTCCTTCGCAGGGGGCCAACGTCCTGACTTTC.

The chain couples TRBV13 to TRBJ2-7, with D maybe TRBD2 (6 bases). Trimming removed 7 bases at V and 1 base at J, with 11 bases between. This CDR3 has 13 residues. In germline, CDR1 is PRHDT, CDR2 FYEKMQ (reference sequence). CDR3 sequence: CASKVGGSYEQYF. CDR3 sequence (DNA): TGTGCCAGCAAAGTGGGGGGATCCTACGAGCAGTACTTC. Supplemented by reference TRBV13 and TRBJ2-7, the full variable domain reads AAGVIQSPRHLIKEKRETATLKCYPIPRHDTVYWYQQGPGQDPQFLISFYEKMQSDKGSIPDRFSAQQFSDYHSELNMSSLELGDSALYFCASKVGGSYEQYFGPGTRLTVT.

Points on this clonotype: A much larger clone differs from this one at a single base, so this may be a read error. The chain has TRBV28 and TRBJ2-4; D not resolved. Germline CDR1 is MDHEN and CDR2 is SYDVKM. The length of the CDR3 is 13 residues. The V gene lost 4 bases and the J gene lost 9 bases, with 13 bases spanning the gap. DNA of the CDR3: TGTGCCAGCAGTTGCCACCCCGACCTCATTCAGTACTTC. It translates to CASSCHPDLIQYF.

This clonotype has only a few counts. The chain is built from TRBV12-3 or TRBV12-4 and TRBJ2-7; 7 bases map to TRBD2. The CDR3 covers 12 residues. V lost 5 bases, J lost 9 bases, and 7 bases stayed unmatched. CDR3 in DNA: TGTGCCAGCAGTCCAGGGAGGGATTGGCAGTACTTC. Its protein is CASSPGRDWQYF.

This clonotype was detected a few times. The chain couples TRBV20-1 to TRBJ2-1, with TRBD2 matching 10 bases. Trimming cost V 1 base and J 2 bases; bases outside gene matches: 8. Germline lookup yields CDR1 DFQATT and CDR2 SNEGSKA (reference sequence). This CDR3 is built from 17 residues. The CDR3 DNA reads TGCAGTGCTAGAGCCATCCCGGGACTAGCGACCTACAATGAGCAGTTCTTC. Translated: CSARAIPGLATYNEQFF.

This clonotype was detected only once. This chain links TRBV7-9 with TRBJ2-7, with D perhaps being TRBD1 or TRBD2 (5 bases each). Trimming removed 6 bases from V and 6 bases from J, with 15 bases in between. CDR1 SEHNR and CDR2 FQNEAQ come from the germline V gene (reference sequence). The CDR3 is made up of 13 amino acids. CDR3 loop: CASRRGRAGEQYF. Here the CDR3 DNA reads TGTGCCAGCAGACGAGGCAGGGCGGGCGAGCAGTACTTC.

The V and J genes are TRBV27 and TRBJ2-1, with TRBD1 identical over 9 bases. The CDR3 is 14 amino acids. Germline lookup yields CDR1 MNHEY and CDR2 SMNVEV (reference sequence). With V trimmed by 5 bases and J by 7 bases, 6 bases remained unmatched. CDR3 protein: CASSAEQGANEQFF. As DNA, the CDR3 is TGTGCCAGCAGTGCAGAACAGGGGGCAAATGAGCAGTTCTTC.

V and J are TRBV21-1 and TRBJ2-6; whether TRBD1, the table's D call, matches the DNA was not checked. TRBV21-1 has pseudogene status. The CDR3 contains 17 residues. CDR3 loop: CASSTLQGAAGANVLTF. The CDR3, as DNA: TGTGCCAGCAGCACTCTTCAGGGGGCGGCCGGGGCCAACGTCCTGACTTTC.

This clonotype was found a few times. J is TRBJ1-6 and V is TRBV6-1, with D possibly being TRBD1 (6 bases). Germline V gene lookup returns CDR1 MNHNS and CDR2 SASEGT. This CDR3 has 17 residues. Trimming shortened V by 6 bases and J by 0 bases, and 15 bases separated the two germline ends. This chain's CDR3 is CASSVTGIGSYNSPLHF. The CDR3 DNA is TGTGCCAGCAGCGTAACAGGGATCGGCTCCTATAATTCACCCCTCCACTTT.

CDR3 nucleotide sequence: TGTGCCAGCAGTCCCTGGCGGGGGGAACACGATGAGCAGTTCTTC. Translating it yields CASSPWRGEHDEQFF. The chain has TRBV12-3 or TRBV12-4 and TRBJ2-1; TRBD2 agrees at 8 bases. V trimming: 5 bases; J trimming: 8 bases; junction bases outside the gene matches: 11. CDR3 length equals 15 residues.

This clonotype was observed a few times. The V and J genes are TRBV27 and TRBJ2-5, with TRBD1 matching 8 bases. Near its end, the DNA agrees better with TRBJ2-7, so the J call may be wrong. The CDR3 length is 12 residues. Looked up from germline, CDR1 is MNHEY and CDR2 is SMNVEV (reference sequence). The CDR3: CASRTGASEQYF. The CDR3 DNA reads TGTGCCAGCAGGACAGGGGCCAGCGAGCAGTACTTC.

DNA for the CDR3: TGTGCCAGCAGCTTGAGGGTTATCGGAACCTACGAGCAGTACTTC. This codes for CASSLRVIGTYEQYF. J is TRBJ2-7 and V is TRBV5-6; D unclear. V shed 1 base and J shed 2 bases, with 13 bases lying between them. Looked up from germline, CDR1 is SGHDT and CDR2 is YYEEEE. CDR3 size: 15 residues.